These 10 T cell receptor beta chains originate from one sample sequenced in a study of cytomegalovirus exposure and HLA in healthy donors. Libraries were prepared by immunoSEQ multiplex PCR; TCRdb keeps only in-frame clonotypes and omits some of them. The data show roughly 240,000 clones, 85% to 90% seen once. Sequencing was carried out using PBMCs. The origin of the receptors is a man between 18 and 29 years old in good health and CMV-seronegative.

The rearrangement links TRBV2 to TRBJ2-5; D is uncertain. The V end was cut by 4 bases, the J end by 0 bases, with 6 bases between. The CDR3 covers 13 residues. The germline CDR1 and CDR2 sequences are SNHLY and FYNNEI. CDR3 DNA sequence: TGTGCCAGCAGTGGCGCGGACCAAGAGACCCAGTACTTC. It codes for CASSGADQETQYF.

V and J are TRBV15 and TRBJ1-1, with D unclear. The V end was cut by 2 bases, the J end by 1 base, with 5 bases between. Germline CDR1 is LNHNV and CDR2 is YYDKDF (reference sequence). The CDR3 runs to 13 residues. The CDR3 DNA reads TGTGCCACCAGCAGACACAGGAACACTGAAGCTTTCTTT. It yields the protein CATSRHRNTEAFF.

The chain couples TRBV27 to TRBJ2-1, with 11 bases identical to TRBD1. CDR1 and CDR2 from the germline V gene are MNHEY and SMNVEV (reference sequence). CDR3 length: 14 amino acids. The V gene end was trimmed by 4 bases and the J gene end by 4 bases; junction bases not matched to a gene: 0. CDR3 in DNA: TGTGCCAGCAGTTGGGACAGGGGGTACAATGAGCAGTTCTTC. It codes for CASSWDRGYNEQFF.

The rearrangement links TRBV7-2 to TRBJ1-1; TRBD1 might be the D (5 bases). Germline values: CDR1 SGHTA, CDR2 FQGNSA. The length of the CDR3 is 13 residues. Deletions cut 0 bases from V and 11 bases from J, with 13 bases between. DNA for the CDR3: TGTGCCAGCAGCTTAGCTGGGGGGGGGACGGCTTTCTTT. It translates to CASSLAGGGTAFF.

The J gene is TRBJ2-2, the V gene TRBV7-6; TRBD2 agrees at 9 bases. J gave up 8 bases and V 0 bases, and 7 bases lay outside the gene matches. The CDR3 covers 16 residues. CDR1 and CDR2 from the germline V gene are SGHVS and FNYEAQ. CDR3: CASSLAGAGGVGELFF. The CDR3 DNA sequence: TGTGCCAGCAGCTTAGCAGGAGCGGGGGGCGTAGGGGAGCTGTTTTTT.

The chain is built from TRBV4-3 and TRBJ2-1, with D possibly matching TRBD2 (8 bases). The germline CDR1 and CDR2 sequences are LGHNA and YSLEER. The length of the CDR3 is 15 residues. Deletions cut 5 bases from V and 5 bases from J, with 16 bases between. The CDR3 DNA reads as TGCGCCAGCAGCAACCGGGAGGGGGCGGACAATGAGCAGTTCTTC. Protein product: CASSNREGADNEQFF.

This chain links TRBV30 with TRBJ2-5, with 8 nucleotides matching TRBD2. Germline CDR1 is GTSNPN and CDR2 is SVGIG (reference sequence). V shed 5 bases, J shed 3 bases, and the junction held 2 bases outside the gene matches. The CDR3 consists of 12 residues. CDR3 sequence: CAWETSEETQYF. CDR3 DNA: TGTGCCTGGGAGACTAGCGAAGAGACCCAGTACTTC.

The genes are TRBV28 and TRBJ2-1; no clear D gene. V was pared by 2 bases and J by 7 bases, with 6 bases between. The CDR3 consists of 12 residues. Germline V gives CDR1 MDHEN, CDR2 SYDVKM. The CDR3 is CASSLRQNEQFF. The DNA for the CDR3 is TGTGCCAGCAGTTTACGCCAGAATGAGCAGTTCTTC.

The count of this clone is one. This chain uses TRBV5-1 with TRBJ1-6; D perhaps matches TRBD1 (6 bases). Germline V gene sequence: CDR1 SGHRS, CDR2 YFSETQ. This CDR3 has 15 residues. Trimming took off 2 bases at V and 6 bases at J, with 12 bases between the two ends. The CDR3 coding sequence is TGCGCCAGCAGCTTCGCTACAGGGTCTAATTCACCCCTCCACTTT. Its protein is CASSFATGSNSPLHF.

J is TRBJ2-3 and V is TRBV7-2; the match to TRBD1 covers 7 bases. V lost 4 bases and J lost 1; bases outside the gene matches: 5. Germline-derived CDR1 and CDR2 are SGHTA and FQGNSA. CDR3 length: 15 residues. The CDR3 protein is CASSSQGTGTDTQYF. For the CDR3, the DNA is TGTGCCAGCAGCTCACAAGGGACAGGCACAGATACGCAGTATTTT.